A selection of T cell receptor beta chains follows, all from one sample in a study of blood T cell repertoires in COVID-19. TCRdb's table, derived via immunoSEQ multiplex PCR, lists solely in-frame clones and lacks some. The sample yields roughly 110,000 clones, 88% seen once. The material sequenced was peripheral blood. The origin of the receptors is a man aged 50-60 years with active or convalescent COVID-19. The CDR3 runs from the conserved cysteine through the conserved F or W. The D gene is left open where the match is weak. The size entry is marked missing in some rows and otherwise reads once, few, many or a size class.

len,abundance,j_gene,v_gene,d_gene,CDR3aa,CDR3nt
14,once,TRBJ2-2,TRBV6-1,.,CASSEALRGGELFF,TGTGCCAGCAGTGAAGCTTTACGGGGAGGGGAGCTGTTTTTT
14,.,TRBJ2-7,TRBV19,.,CASSRDLDSYEQYF,TGTGCCAGTAGTCGGGACTTAGACTCCTACGAGCAGTACTTC
13,.,TRBJ1-1,TRBV11-2,TRBD1,CASSFTGGREAFF,TGTGCCAGCAGCTTCACAGGGGGTAGGGAAGCTTTCTTT
14,.,TRBJ2-2,TRBV19,.,CASAEPTDTGELFF,TGTGCCAGTGCTGAACCGACTGACACCGGGGAGCTGTTTTTT
13,.,TRBJ1-2,TRBV30,.,CAWSVRGDYGYTF,TGTGCCTGGAGTGTACGGGGGGACTATGGCTACACCTTC
15,few,TRBJ2-1,TRBV5-1,.,CASSLARGKDNEQFF,TGCGCCAGCAGCTTGGCTCGAGGGAAAGACAATGAGCAGTTCTTC
15,.,TRBJ2-1,TRBV9,TRBD2,CASSSSGSSYNEQFF,TGTGCCAGCAGCTCGAGCGGGAGTTCCTACAATGAGCAGTTCTTC
12,once,TRBJ1-2,TRBV12-3/TRBV12-4,.,CASSLARIGYTF,TGTGCCAGCAGTTTAGCGCGAATTGGCTACACCTTC
14,.,TRBJ2-7,TRBV9,TRBD2,CASSVASGSHEQYF,TGTGCCAGCAGCGTAGCGAGCGGGAGTCACGAGCAGTACTTC
15,.,TRBJ1-4,TRBV7-8,.,CASSLERITNEKLFF,TGTGCCAGCAGCTTAGAGCGGATAACTAATGAAAAACTGTTTTTT
13,.,TRBJ2-1,TRBV5-8,.,CASSLQQVVGEFF,TGTGCCAGCAGCTTACAACAGGTCGTCGGCGAGTTCTTC
13,.,TRBJ1-2,TRBV7-2,TRBD1,CASSRQGNYGYTF,TGTGCCAGCAGCAGACAGGGGAACTATGGCTACACCTTC
15,.,TRBJ2-7,TRBV5-1,TRBD1,CASSILTGRSYEQYF,TGCGCCAGCAGCATTCTGACAGGGCGCTCCTACGAGCAGTACTTC
18,.,TRBJ1-2,TRBV28,TRBD1,CASSDTTGQGAWDYGYTF,TGTGCCAGCAGCGACACTACGGGACAGGGGGCTTGGGACTATGGCTACACCTTC
14,.,TRBJ1-1,TRBV9,.,CASSVTPDTSEAFF,TGTGCCAGCAGCGTAACCCCGGACACTTCCGAAGCTTTCTTT
18,.,TRBJ1-3,TRBV4-1,.,CASSPWGGNEASGNTIYF,TGCGCCAGCAGCCCTTGGGGAGGGAACGAAGCCTCTGGAAACACCATATATTTT
15,.,TRBJ2-2,TRBV27,.,CASSFRTTNTGELFF,TGTGCCAGCAGTTTTAGAACTACGAACACCGGGGAGCTGTTTTTT
14,.,TRBJ2-7,TRBV5-4,.,CASSPMDRTYEQYF,TGTGCCAGCAGCCCGATGGACAGAACCTACGAGCAGTACTTC
17,.,TRBJ1-1,TRBV15,TRBD1,CATSRIEWDSLNTEAFF,TGTGCCACCAGCCGCATCGAGTGGGACAGCTTGAACACTGAAGCTTTCTTT
16,.,TRBJ1-3,TRBV28,.,CASSPPQTGTRNTIYF,TGTGCCAGCAGTCCACCCCAAACAGGGACGAGGAACACCATATATTTT
16,.,TRBJ1-1,TRBV9,.,CASSVGGRLQGTEAFF,TGTGCCAGCAGCGTAGGAGGAAGGCTGCAGGGGACTGAAGCTTTCTTT
16,once,TRBJ2-3,TRBV19,TRBD2,CASSLLAGIGTDTQYF,TGTGCCAGTAGTCTCCTAGCGGGAATAGGCACAGATACGCAGTATTTT
14,.,TRBJ2-3,TRBV3-1/TRBV3-2,.,CASSQASSRDTQYF,TGTGCCAGCAGCCAAGCTTCTAGCCGGGATACGCAGTATTTT
13,.,TRBJ1-3,TRBV28,.,CASSGGALDTIYF,TGTGCCAGCAGCGGGGGGGCCTTAGACACCATATATTTT
17,.,TRBJ2-1,TRBV7-9,TRBD2,CASRGAGTSGRMNEQFF,TGTGCCAGCAGGGGTGCCGGGACTAGCGGGAGAATGAATGAGCAGTTCTTC
12,few,TRBJ1-2,TRBV29-1,TRBD1,CSGGQDNYGYTF,TGCAGCGGTGGACAGGATAACTATGGCTACACCTTC
14,.,TRBJ1-3,TRBV30,.,CACRFRGRGNTIYF,TGTGCCTGCCGCTTCCGGGGGAGAGGAAACACCATATATTTT
15,.,TRBJ1-2,TRBV2,TRBD1,CASSERQGSFYGYTF,TGTGCCAGCAGTGAACGACAGGGGAGTTTCTATGGCTACACCTTC
15,.,TRBJ2-2,TRBV19,.,CASSIDPSNTGELFF,TGTGCCAGTAGTATAGACCCCTCGAACACCGGGGAGCTGTTTTTT
17,.,TRBJ2-7,TRBV28,TRBD2,CASSSIRLAGAPYEQYF,TGTGCCAGCAGTTCAATCCGGCTAGCGGGAGCCCCCTACGAGCAGTACTTC